The clone carrying this TCR beta chain was detected many times. Trimming pared 6 bases from V and 4 bases from J, leaving 12 bases between. This CDR3 spans 13 amino acids. The V gene's germline CDR1 is MNHEY and CDR2 SVGEGT. Time point reported: patch test 1, 2 weeks after DPC sensitization. This sample's treatment: therapeutic diphenylcyclopropenone sensitization with weekly scalp DPC. Alopecia patients between 18 and 70 years old and suitable for DPC were used as donors. This record comes from a study of human T cells and chemical hapten exposure. Study-wide context: Read at 6 days, the patch tests placed 0.01% DPC on the upper back.

In TCRdb, the RACE reads were re-called with MiXCR into one record per CDR3 protein. The sample carries around 110,000 distinct CDR3 sequences, around an eighth recorded once. The chain couples TRBV6-2 or TRBV6-3 to TRBJ1-2, with D hard to call. The receptor was isolated from a woman between 45 and 60 years old with alopecia areata. Some clones in this sample may be carry-over from other donors' samples. Specimen: whole blood, collected in connection with sensitization to the hapten diphenylcyclopropenone (DPC). The CDR3: CASSLVKFYGYTF. As DNA, the CDR3 is TGTGCCAGCAGCCTTGTAAAGTTCTATGGCTACACCTTC.